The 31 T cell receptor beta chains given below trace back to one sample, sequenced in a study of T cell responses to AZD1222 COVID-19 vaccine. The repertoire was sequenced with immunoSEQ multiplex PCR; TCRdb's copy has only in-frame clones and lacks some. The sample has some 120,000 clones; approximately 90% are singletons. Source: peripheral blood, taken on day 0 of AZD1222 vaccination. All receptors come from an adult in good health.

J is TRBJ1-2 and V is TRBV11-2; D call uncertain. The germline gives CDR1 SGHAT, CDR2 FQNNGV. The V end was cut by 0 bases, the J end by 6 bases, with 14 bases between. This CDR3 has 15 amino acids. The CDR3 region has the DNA TGTGCCAGCAGCTTAGACTTAGACATGGGAGATGGCTACACCTTC. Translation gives CASSLDLDMGDGYTF.

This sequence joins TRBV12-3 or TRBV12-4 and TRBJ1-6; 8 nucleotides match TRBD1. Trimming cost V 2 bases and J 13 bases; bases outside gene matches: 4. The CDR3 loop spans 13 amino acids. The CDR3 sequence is CASSLTGGTPLHF. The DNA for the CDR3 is TGTGCCAGCAGTTTAACAGGGGGGACGCCCCTCCACTTT.

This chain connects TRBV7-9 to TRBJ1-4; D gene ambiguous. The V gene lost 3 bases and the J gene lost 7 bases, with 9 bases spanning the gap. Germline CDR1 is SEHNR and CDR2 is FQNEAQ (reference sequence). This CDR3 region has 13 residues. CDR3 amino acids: CASSFIHPEKLFF. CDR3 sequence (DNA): TGTGCCAGCAGCTTCATACATCCTGAAAAACTGTTTTTT.

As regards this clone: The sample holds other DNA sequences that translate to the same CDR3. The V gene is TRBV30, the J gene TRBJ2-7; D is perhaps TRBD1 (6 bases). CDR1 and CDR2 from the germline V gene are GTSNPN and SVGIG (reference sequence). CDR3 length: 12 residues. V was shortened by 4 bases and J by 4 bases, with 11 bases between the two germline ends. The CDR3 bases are TGTGCCTGGAAACAGGGTTCGTACGAGCAGTACTTC. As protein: CAWKQGSYEQYF.

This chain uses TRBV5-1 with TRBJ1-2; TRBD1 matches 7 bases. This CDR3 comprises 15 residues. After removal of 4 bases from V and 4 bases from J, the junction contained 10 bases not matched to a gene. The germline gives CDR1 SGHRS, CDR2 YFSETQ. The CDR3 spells CASSVGQVGSYGYTF. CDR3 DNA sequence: TGCGCCAGCAGCGTTGGACAGGTCGGCTCCTATGGCTACACCTTC. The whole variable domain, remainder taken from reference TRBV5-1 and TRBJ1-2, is KAGVTQTPRYLIKTRGQQVTLSCSPISGHRSVSWYQQTPGQGLQFLFEYFSETQRNKGNFPGRFSGRQFSNSRSEMNVSTLELGDSALYLCASSVGQVGSYGYTFGSGTRLTVV.

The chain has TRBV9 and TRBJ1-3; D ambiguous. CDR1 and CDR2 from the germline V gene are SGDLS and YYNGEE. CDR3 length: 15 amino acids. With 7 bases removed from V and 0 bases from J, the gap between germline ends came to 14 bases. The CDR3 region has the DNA TGTGCCAGCTCTTACGGCCCGAGCTCTGGAAACACCATATATTTT. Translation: CASSYGPSSGNTIYF.

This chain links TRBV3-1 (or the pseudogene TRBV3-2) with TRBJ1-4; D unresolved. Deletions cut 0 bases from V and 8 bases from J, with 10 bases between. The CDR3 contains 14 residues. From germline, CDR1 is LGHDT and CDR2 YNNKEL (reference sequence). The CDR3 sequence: CASSQELGNEKLFF. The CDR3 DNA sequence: TGTGCCAGCAGCCAAGAATTGGGGAACGAAAAACTGTTTTTT.

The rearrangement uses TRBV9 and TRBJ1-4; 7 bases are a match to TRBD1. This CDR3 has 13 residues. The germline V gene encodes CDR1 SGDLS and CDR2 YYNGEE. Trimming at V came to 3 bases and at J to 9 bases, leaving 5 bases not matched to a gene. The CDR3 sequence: CASSAGTVQKLFF. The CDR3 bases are TGTGCCAGCAGCGCCGGGACAGTCCAAAAACTGTTTTTT. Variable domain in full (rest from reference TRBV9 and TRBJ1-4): DSGVTQTPKHLITATGQRVTLRCSPRSGDLSVYWYQQSLDQGLQFLIQYYNGEERAKGNILERFSAQQFPDLHSELNLSSLELGDSALYFCASSAGTVQKLFFGSGTQLSVL.

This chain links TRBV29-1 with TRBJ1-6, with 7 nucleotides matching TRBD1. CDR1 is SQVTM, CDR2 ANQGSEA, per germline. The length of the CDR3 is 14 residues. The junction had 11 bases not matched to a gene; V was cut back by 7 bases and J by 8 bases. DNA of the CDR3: TGCAGCGCCAAGACAGGGAGTGAGGATTCACCCCTCCACTTT. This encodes CSAKTGSEDSPLHF.

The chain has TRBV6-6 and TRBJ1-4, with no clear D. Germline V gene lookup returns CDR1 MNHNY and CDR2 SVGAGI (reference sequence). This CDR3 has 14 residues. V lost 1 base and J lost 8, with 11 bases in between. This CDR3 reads CASSYLVDGEKLFF. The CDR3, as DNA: TGTGCCAGCAGTTACTTAGTCGACGGCGAAAAACTGTTTTTT.

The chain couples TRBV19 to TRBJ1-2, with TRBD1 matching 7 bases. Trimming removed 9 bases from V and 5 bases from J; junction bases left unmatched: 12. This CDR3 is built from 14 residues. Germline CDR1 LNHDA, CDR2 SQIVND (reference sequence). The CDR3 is CASQGQAWGYGYTF. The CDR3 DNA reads TGTGCCAGCCAAGGACAGGCCTGGGGGTATGGCTACACCTTC. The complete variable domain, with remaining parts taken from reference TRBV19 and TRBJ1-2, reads DGGITQSPKYLFRKEGQNVTLSCEQNLNHDAMYWYRQDPGQGLRLIYYSQIVNDFQKGDIAEGYSVSREKKESFPLTVTSAQKNPTAFYLCASQGQAWGYGYTFGSGTRLTVV.

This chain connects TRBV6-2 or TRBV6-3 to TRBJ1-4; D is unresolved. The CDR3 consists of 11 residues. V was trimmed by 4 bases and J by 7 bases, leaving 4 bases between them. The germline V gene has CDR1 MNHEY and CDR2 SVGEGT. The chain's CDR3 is CASSWSEKLFF. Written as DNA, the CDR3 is TGTGCCAGCAGTTGGAGTGAAAAACTGTTTTTT.

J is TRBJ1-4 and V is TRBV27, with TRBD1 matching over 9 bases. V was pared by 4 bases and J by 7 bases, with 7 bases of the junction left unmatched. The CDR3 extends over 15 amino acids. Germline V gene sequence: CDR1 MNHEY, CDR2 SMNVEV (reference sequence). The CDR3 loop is CASSSVGQGSEKLFF. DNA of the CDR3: TGTGCCAGCAGTTCCGTCGGACAGGGGAGTGAAAAACTGTTTTTT.

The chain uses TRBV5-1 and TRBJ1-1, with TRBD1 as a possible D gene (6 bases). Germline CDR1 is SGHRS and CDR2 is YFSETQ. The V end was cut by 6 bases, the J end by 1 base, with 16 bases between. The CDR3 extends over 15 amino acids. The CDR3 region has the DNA TGCGCCAGCACCCGATTGGGGGGCGGGAACACTGAAGCTTTCTTT. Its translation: CASTRLGGGNTEAFF.

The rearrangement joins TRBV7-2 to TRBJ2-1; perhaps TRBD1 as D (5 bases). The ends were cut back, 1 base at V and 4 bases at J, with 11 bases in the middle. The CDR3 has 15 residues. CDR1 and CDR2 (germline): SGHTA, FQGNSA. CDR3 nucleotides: TGTGCCAGCAGCTTAGGGCAAAGGGGTTACAATGAGCAGTTCTTC. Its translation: CASSLGQRGYNEQFF.

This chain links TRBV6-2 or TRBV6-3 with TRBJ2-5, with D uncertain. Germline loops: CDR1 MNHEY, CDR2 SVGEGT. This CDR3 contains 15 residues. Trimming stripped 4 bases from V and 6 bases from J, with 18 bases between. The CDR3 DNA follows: TGTGCCAGCAGTTCCCCCTCCTCGAAAGACAAGACCCAGTACTTC. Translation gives CASSSPSSKDKTQYF.

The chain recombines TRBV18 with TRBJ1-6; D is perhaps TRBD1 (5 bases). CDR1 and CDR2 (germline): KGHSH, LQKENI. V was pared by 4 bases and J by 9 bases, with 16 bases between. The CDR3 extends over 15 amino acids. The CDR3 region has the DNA TGTGCCAGCTCACTCGGGGGAAACGTGGGTTCACCCCTCCACTTT. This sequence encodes CASSLGGNVGSPLHF.

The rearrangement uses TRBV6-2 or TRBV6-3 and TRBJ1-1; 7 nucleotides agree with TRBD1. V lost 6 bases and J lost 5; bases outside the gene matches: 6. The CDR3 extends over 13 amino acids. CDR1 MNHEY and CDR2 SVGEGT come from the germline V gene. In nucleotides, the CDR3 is TGTGCCAGCAGCCCAGGGGGGTGGACTGAAGCTTTCTTT. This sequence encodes CASSPGGWTEAFF.

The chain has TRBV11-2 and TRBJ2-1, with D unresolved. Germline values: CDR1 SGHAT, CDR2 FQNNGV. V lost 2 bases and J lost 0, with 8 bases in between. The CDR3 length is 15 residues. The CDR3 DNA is TGTGCCAGCAGCTTATCGGGTAGCTCCTACAATGAGCAGTTCTTC. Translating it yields CASSLSGSSYNEQFF.

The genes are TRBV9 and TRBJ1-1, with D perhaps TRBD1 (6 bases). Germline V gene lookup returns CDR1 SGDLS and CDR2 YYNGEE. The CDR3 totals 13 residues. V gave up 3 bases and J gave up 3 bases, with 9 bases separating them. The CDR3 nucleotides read TGTGCCAGCAGCGGGGGGCCCGACACTGAAGCTTTCTTT. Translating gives CASSGGPDTEAFF.

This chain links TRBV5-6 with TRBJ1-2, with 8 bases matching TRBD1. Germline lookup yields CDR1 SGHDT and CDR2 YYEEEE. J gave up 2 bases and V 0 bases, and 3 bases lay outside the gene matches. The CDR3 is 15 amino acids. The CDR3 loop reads CASSLARQGNYGYTF. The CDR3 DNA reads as TGTGCCAGCAGCTTGGCCAGACAGGGGAACTATGGCTACACCTTC.

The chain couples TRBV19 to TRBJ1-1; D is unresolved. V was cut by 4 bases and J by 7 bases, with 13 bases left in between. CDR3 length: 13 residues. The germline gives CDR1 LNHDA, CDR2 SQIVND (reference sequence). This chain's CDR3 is CASSTVVGIEAFF. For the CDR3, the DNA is TGTGCCAGTAGTACAGTCGTGGGGATTGAAGCTTTCTTT.

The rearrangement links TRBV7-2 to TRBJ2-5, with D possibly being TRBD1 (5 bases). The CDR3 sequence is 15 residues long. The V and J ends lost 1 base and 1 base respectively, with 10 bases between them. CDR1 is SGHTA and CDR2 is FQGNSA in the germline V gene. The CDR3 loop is CASSLVQAVQETQYF. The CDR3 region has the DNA TGTGCCAGCAGCTTAGTACAGGCTGTCCAAGAGACCCAGTACTTC. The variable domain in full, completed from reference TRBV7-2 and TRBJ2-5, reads GAGVSQSPSNKVTEKGKDVELRCDPISGHTALYWYRQSLGQGLEFLIYFQGNSAPDKSGLPSDRFSAERTGGSVSTLTIQRTQQEDSAVYLCASSLVQAVQETQYFGPGTRLLVL.

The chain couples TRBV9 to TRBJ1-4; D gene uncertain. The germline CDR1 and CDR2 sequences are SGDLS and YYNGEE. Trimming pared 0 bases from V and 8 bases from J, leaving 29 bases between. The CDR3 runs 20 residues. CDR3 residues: CASSVDVRKRVRISEEKLFF. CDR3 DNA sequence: TGTGCCAGCAGCGTAGACGTCAGGAAACGGGTTCGAATCAGTGAGGAAAAACTGTTTTTT. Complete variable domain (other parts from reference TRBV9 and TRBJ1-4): DSGVTQTPKHLITATGQRVTLRCSPRSGDLSVYWYQQSLDQGLQFLIQYYNGEERAKGNILERFSAQQFPDLHSELNLSSLELGDSALYFCASSVDVRKRVRISEEKLFFGSGTQLSVL.

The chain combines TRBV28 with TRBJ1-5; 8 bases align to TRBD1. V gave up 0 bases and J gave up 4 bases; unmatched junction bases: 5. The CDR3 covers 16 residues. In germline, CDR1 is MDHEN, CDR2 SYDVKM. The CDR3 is CASSLWTGEGNQPQHF. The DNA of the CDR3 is TGTGCCAGCAGTTTATGGACAGGGGAGGGGAATCAGCCCCAGCATTTT.

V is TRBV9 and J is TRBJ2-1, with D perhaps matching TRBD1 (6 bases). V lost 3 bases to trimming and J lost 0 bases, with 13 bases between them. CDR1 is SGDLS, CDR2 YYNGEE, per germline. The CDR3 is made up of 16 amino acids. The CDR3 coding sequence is TGTGCCAGCAGCGCTGGACAGCTAAGCTCCTACAATGAGCAGTTCTTC. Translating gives CASSAGQLSSYNEQFF.

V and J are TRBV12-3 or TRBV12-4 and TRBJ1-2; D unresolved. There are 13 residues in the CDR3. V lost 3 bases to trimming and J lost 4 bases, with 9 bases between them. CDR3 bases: TGTGCCAGCAGTTTTTACCCGGCCTATGGCTACACCTTC. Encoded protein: CASSFYPAYGYTF.

The CDR3, as DNA: TGCGCCAGCAGCTTGCTAGGGAGATCAAGCGAGCAGTACTTC. Translated, it gives CASSLLGRSSEQYF. This rearrangement joins TRBV5-1 to TRBJ2-7; D might be TRBD2 (5 bases). The CDR3 loop spans 14 amino acids. The V end lost 1 base, the J end lost 6 bases, and 14 bases lay between the germline ends. Germline CDR1 SGHRS, CDR2 YFSETQ.

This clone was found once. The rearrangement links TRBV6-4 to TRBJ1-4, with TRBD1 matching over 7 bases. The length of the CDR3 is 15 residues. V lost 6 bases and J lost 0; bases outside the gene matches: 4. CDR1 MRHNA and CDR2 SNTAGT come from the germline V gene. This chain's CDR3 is CASRIQGTTNEKLFF. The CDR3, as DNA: TGTGCCAGCAGAATACAGGGGACAACTAATGAAAAACTGTTTTTT.

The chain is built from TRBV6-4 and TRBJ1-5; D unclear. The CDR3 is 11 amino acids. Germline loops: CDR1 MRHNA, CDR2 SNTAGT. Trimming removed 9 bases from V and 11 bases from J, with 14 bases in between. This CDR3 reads CASRPARTQHF. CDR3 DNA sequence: TGTGCCAGTCGACCGGCTCGGACCCAGCATTTT.

The CDR3 region has the DNA TGTGCCAGCAGCCCTCCTTCGGCCCAAGAGACCCAGTACTTC. This encodes CASSPPSAQETQYF. The chain couples TRBV11-3 to TRBJ2-5; D remains ambiguous. CDR3 size: 14 residues. V lost 5 bases and J lost 1, with 11 bases in between. Germline-derived CDR1 and CDR2 are SGHNT and YENEEA.